This T cell receptor beta chain was sequenced for a study of cytomegalovirus exposure and HLA in healthy donors. Study-wide context: In a previous analysis, 117 million unique TCR beta sequences were found from 150 million to 200 million T cells.

Researchers ran the PCR with 60 Vbeta and 13 Jbeta primers. TCRdb keeps only in-frame clones here, not all; method: immunoSEQ multiplex PCR. The sample lists about 130,000 clones; about 80% were seen once. Unmatched junction bases numbered 5, after V lost 1 base and J lost 6 bases. Germline values: CDR1 MNHNS, CDR2 SASEGT. The CDR3 extends over 15 amino acids. Study-wide points: In a later analysis, the majority of CMV-associated beta chains seemingly showed HLA restriction.

This clone has a single count. Its antigen is undetermined. Donors consisted of healthy bone marrow donors. Sequencing input: PBMCs. The receptor was isolated from a woman aged 35 to 49 in good health and CMV-seronegative. V and J are TRBV6-1 and TRBJ2-7, with 11 bases aligning to TRBD1. CDR3 in DNA: TGTGCCAGCAGTGAAGGAGAGGACAGGGGGCGCGAGCAGTACTTC. Its protein is CASSEGEDRGREQYF.